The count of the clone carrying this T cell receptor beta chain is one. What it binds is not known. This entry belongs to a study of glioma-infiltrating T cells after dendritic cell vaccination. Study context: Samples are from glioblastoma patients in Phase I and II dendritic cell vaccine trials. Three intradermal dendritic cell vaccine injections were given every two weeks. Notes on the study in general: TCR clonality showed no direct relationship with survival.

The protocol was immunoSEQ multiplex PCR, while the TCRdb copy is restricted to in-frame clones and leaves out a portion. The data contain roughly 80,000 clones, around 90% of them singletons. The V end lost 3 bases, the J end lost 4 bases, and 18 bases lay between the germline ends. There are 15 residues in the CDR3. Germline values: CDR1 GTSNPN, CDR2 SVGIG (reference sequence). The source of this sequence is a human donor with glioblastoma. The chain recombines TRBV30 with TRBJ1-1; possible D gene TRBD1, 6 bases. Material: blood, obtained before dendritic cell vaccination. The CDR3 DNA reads TGTGCCTGGAGCGCGACAGGAACTGCGGCCACTGAAGCTTTCTTT. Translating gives CAWSATGTAATEAFF.